This T cell receptor beta chain was identified during a study of T-cell reconstitution after alpha-beta-depleted transplantation in children. Study-level findings and limits: By one year post-transplant, T-cell counts and diversity largely arose from T cells that were newly produced. Expanded clones from the graft, numbering several hundred, reportedly supplied alpha-beta T cells about two months after transplant.

This clonotype was observed many times. Its antigen is undetermined. Construction of the TCRbeta library involved unique molecular identifiers. MiXCR, applied by TCRdb to the PCR reads, yields one record per CDR3 protein. The data show hundreds of thousands of distinct CDR3 sequences, around 16% seen once. The CDR3 has 16 residues. V trimming: 4 bases; J trimming: 0 bases; junction bases outside the gene matches: 6. CDR1 MDHEN and CDR2 SYDVKM come from the germline V gene. The chain employs TRBV28 and TRBJ1-3, with 7 bases fitting TRBD1. The sequencing here drew on PBMCs, mostly from graft donor cells, taken 360 days after TCRalphabeta/CD19-depleted stem cell transplant. This TCR was recovered from a male patient between 2 and 15 years old who had a stem cell transplant for acute lymphoblastic leukemia, so the T cells may come from the graft donor. Here the CDR3 reads CASSSGTAASGNTIYF. CDR3 DNA: TGTGCCAGCAGTTCCGGGACAGCAGCCTCTGGAAACACCATATATTTT. The full variable domain, completed using reference TRBV28 and TRBJ1-3, is DVKVTQSSRYLVKRTGEKVFLECVQDMDHENMFWYRQDPGLGLRLIYFSYDVKMKEKGDIPEGYSVSREKKERFSLILESASTNQTSMYLCASSSGTAASGNTIYFGEGSWLTVV.